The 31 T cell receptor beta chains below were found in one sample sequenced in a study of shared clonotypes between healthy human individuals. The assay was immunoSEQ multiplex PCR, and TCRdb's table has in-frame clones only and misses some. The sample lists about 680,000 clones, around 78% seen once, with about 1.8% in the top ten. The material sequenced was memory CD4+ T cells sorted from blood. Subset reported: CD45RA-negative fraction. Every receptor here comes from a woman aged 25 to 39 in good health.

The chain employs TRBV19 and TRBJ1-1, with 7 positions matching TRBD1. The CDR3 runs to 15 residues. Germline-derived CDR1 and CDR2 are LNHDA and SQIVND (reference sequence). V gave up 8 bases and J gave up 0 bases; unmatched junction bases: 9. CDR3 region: CASGNGDSMNTEAFF. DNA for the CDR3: TGTGCCAGTGGAAACGGGGACAGCATGAACACTGAAGCTTTCTTT.

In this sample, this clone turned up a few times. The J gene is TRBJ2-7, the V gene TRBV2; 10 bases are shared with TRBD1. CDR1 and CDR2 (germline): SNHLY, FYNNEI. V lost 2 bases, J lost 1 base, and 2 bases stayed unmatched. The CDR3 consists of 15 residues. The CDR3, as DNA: TGTGCCAGCAGTGAAATGGGACAGGGGTCCTACGAGCAGTACTTC. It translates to CASSEMGQGSYEQYF.

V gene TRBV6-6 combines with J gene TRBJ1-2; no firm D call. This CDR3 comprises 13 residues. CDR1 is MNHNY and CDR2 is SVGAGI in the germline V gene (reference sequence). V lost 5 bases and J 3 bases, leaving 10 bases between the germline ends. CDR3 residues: CASSLQEDYGYTF. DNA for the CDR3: TGTGCCAGCAGTCTGCAGGAGGACTATGGCTACACCTTC.

The CDR3 loop is CASRGTVSTDTQYF. The CDR3 bases are TGCGCCAGCAGAGGGACAGTTAGCACAGATACGCAGTATTTT. This chain joins TRBV5-1 and TRBJ2-3; 7 bases are a match to TRBD1. Germline CDR1 is SGHRS and CDR2 is YFSETQ. This CDR3 region has 14 residues. The V and J ends lost 5 bases and 0 bases, in that order; junction bases with no gene match: 3.

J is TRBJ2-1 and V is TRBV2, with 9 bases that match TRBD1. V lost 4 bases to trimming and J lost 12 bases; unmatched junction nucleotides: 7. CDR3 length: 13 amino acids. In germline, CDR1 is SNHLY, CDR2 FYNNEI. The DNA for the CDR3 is TGTGCCAGCAGTGGGGACAGGGTCATCAGGCAGTTCTTC. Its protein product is CASSGDRVIRQFF.

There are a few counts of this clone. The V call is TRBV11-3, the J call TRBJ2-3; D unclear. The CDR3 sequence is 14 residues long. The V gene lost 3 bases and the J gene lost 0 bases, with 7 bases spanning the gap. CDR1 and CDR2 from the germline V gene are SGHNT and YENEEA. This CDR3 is CASSLGKSTDTQYF. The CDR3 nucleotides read TGTGCCAGCAGCTTGGGTAAAAGCACAGATACGCAGTATTTT.

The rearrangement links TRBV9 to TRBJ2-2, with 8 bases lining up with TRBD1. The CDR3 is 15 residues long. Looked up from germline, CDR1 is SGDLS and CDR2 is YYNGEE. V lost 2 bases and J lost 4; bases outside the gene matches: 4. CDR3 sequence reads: CASSVLQGATGELFF. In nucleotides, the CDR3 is TGTGCCAGCAGCGTTCTTCAGGGGGCCACCGGGGAGCTGTTTTTT.

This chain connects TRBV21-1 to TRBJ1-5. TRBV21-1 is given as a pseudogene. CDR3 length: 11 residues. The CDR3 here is CARRGKQPQHF. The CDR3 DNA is TGTGCACGACGAGGGAAACAGCCCCAGCATTTT.

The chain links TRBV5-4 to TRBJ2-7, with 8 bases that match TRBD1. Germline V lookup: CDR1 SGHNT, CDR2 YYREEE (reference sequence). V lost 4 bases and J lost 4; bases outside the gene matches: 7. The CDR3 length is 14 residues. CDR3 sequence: CASSPDRVPYEQYF. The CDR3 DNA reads TGTGCCAGCAGCCCGGACAGGGTACCATACGAGCAGTACTTC. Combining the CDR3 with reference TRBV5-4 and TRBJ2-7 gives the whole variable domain ETGVTQSPTHLIKTRGQQVTLRCSSQSGHNTVSWYQQALGQGPQFIFQYYREEENGRGNFPPRFSGLQFPNYSSELNVNALELDDSALYLCASSPDRVPYEQYFGPGTRLTVT.

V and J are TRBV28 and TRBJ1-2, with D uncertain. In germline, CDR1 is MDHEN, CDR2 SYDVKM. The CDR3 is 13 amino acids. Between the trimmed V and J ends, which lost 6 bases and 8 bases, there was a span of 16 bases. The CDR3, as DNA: TGTGCCAGCAGCGGGAGCCGCCTACGGGGCTACACCTTC. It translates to CASSGSRLRGYTF.

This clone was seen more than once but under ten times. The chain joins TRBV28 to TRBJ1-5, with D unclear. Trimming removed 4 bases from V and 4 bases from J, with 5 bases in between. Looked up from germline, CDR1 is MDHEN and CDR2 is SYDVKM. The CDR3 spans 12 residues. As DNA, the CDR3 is TGTGCCAGCAGTTATTTAAATCAGCCCCAGCATTTT. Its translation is CASSYLNQPQHF.

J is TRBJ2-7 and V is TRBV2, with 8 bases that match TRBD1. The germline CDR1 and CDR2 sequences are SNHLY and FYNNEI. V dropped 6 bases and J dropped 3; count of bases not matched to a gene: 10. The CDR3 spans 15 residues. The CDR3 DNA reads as TGTGCCAGCAGCGGAGGACAGGGTGGGAGCTACGAGCAGTACTTC. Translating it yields CASSGGQGGSYEQYF.

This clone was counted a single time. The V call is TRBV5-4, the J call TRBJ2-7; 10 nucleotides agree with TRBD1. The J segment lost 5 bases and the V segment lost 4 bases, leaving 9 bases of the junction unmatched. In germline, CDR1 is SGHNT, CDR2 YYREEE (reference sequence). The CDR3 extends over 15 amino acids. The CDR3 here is CASSQTGGAFHEQYF. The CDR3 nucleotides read TGTGCCAGCAGCCAGACAGGGGGCGCGTTCCACGAGCAGTACTTC.

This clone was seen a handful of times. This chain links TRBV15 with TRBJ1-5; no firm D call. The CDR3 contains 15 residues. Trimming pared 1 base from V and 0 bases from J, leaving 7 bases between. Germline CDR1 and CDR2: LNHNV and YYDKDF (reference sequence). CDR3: CATSRVSFSNQPQHF. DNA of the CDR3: TGTGCCACCAGCAGAGTCAGCTTTAGCAATCAGCCCCAGCATTTT.

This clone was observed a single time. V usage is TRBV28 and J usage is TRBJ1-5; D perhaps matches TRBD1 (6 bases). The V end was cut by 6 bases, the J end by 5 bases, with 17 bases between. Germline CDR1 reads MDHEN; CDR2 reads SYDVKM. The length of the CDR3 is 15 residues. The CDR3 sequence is CASSSGGGADQPQHF. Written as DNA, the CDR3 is TGTGCCAGCAGCTCCGGCGGGGGGGCCGATCAGCCCCAGCATTTT.

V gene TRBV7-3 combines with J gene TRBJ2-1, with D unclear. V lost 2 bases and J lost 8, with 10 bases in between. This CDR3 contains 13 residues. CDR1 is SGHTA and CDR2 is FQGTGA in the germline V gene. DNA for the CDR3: TGTGCCAGCAGCTTATTTCCCCAACATGAGCAGTTCTTC. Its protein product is CASSLFPQHEQFF.

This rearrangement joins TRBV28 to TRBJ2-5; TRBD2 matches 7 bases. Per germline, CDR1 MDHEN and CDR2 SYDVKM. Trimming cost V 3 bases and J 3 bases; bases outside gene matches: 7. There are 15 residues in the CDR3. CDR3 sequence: CASSFSGKGEETQYF. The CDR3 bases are TGTGCCAGCAGTTTCAGCGGGAAAGGGGAAGAGACCCAGTACTTC.

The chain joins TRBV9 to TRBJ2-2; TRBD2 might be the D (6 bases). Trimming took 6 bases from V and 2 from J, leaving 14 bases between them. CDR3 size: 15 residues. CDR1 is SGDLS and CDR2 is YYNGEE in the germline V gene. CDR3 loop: CASTAGSTNTGELFF. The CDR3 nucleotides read TGTGCCAGCACGGCGGGAAGTACAAACACCGGGGAGCTGTTTTTT.

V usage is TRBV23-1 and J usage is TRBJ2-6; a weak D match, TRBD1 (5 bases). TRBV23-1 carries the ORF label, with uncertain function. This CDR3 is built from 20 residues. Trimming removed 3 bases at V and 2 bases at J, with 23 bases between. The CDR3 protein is CASSHPPNIAGAPGANVLTF. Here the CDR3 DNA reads TGCGCCAGCAGTCACCCACCGAATATTGCTGGGGCCCCTGGGGCCAACGTCCTGACTTTC.

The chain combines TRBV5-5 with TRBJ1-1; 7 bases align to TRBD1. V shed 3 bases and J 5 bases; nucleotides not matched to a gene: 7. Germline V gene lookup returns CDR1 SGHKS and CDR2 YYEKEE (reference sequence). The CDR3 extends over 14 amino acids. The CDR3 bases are TGTGCCAGCAGCTCCGGACAGGAAAGGACTGAAGCTTTCTTT. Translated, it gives CASSSGQERTEAFF. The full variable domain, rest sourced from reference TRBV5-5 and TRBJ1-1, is DAGVTQSPTHLIKTRGQQVTLRCSPISGHKSVSWYQQVLGQGPQFIFQYYEKEERGRGNFPDRFSARQFPNYSSELNVNALLLGDSALYLCASSSGQERTEAFFGQGTRLTVV.

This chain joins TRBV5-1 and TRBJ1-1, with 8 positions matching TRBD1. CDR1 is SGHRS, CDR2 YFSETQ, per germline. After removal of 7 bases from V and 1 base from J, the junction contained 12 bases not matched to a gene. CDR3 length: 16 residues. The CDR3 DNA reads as TGCGCCAGCGCCTTCCGGGACAGGTCAAGGAACACTGAAGCTTTCTTT. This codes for CASAFRDRSRNTEAFF.

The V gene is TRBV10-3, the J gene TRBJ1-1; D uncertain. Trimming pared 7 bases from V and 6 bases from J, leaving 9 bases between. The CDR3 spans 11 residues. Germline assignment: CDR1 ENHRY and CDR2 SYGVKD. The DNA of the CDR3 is TGTGCCATCACCGGAGGGTCTGAAGCTTTCTTT. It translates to CAITGGSEAFF.

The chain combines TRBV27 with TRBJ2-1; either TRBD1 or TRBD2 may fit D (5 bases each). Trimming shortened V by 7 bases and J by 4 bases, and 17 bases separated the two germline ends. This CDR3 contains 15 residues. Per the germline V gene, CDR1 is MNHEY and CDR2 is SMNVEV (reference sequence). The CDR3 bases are TGTGCCAGCACCCAACGGGGCACAATATACAATGAGCAGTTCTTC. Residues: CASTQRGTIYNEQFF.

The CDR3 here is CASSYERQGSHEQYF. The DNA for the CDR3 is TGTGCCAGCAGTTACGAGCGACAGGGGTCACACGAGCAGTACTTC. The rearrangement uses TRBV6-5 and TRBJ2-5, with TRBD1 matching 8 bases. The J call may be in error: the DNA end matches TRBJ2-7 better. This CDR3 has 15 residues. Looked up from germline, CDR1 is MNHEY and CDR2 is SVGAGI.

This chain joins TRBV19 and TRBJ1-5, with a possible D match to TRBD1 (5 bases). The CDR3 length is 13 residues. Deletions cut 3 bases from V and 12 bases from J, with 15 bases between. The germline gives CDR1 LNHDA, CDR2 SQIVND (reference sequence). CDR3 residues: CASSITRGTDQHF. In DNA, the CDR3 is TGTGCCAGTAGTATTACCCGAGGGACGGACCAGCATTTT.

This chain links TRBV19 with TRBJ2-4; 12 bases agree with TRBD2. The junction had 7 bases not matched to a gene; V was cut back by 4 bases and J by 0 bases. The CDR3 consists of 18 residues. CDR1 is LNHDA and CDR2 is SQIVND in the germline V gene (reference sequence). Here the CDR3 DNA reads TGTGCCAGTAGTAGTCTAGCGGGAGGGGTAGTAGCCAAAAACATTCAGTACTTC. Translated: CASSSLAGGVVAKNIQYF.

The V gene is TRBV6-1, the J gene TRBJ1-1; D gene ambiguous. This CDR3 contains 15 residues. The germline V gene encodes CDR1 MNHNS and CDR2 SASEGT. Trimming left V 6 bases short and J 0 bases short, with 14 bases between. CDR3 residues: CASSASKNLNTEAFF. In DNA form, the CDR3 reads TGTGCCAGCAGCGCGTCCAAGAACTTGAACACTGAAGCTTTCTTT.

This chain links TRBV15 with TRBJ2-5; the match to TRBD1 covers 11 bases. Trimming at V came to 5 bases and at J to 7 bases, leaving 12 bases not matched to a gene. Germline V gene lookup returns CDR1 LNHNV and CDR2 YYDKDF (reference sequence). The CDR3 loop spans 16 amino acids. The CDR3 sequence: CATSVRDRGIMGTQYF. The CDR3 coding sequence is TGTGCCACCAGCGTCCGGGACAGGGGGATAATGGGGACCCAGTACTTC.

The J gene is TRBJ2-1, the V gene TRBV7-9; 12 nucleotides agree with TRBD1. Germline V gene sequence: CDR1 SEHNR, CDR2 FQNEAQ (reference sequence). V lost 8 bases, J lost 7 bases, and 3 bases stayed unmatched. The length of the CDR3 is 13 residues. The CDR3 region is CASEGQGANEQFF. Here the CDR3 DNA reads TGTGCCAGCGAGGGACAGGGGGCAAATGAGCAGTTCTTC.

CDR3 sequence (DNA): TGTGCCAGCAGCCAAGATTTGGGGTTTGAGACCCAGTACTTC. Amino acid sequence: CASSQDLGFETQYF. This chain links TRBV14 with TRBJ2-5; D ambiguous. V gave up 0 bases and J gave up 5 bases, with 10 bases separating them. CDR1 and CDR2 (germline): SGHDN, FVKESK. The CDR3 has 14 amino acids. The full variable domain, with the rest looked up from reference TRBV14 and TRBJ2-5, is EAGVTQFPSHSVIEKGQTVTLRCDPISGHDNLYWYRRVMGKEIKFLLHFVKESKQDESGMPNNRFLAERTGGTYSTLKVQPAELEDSGVYFCASSQDLGFETQYFGPGTRLLVL.

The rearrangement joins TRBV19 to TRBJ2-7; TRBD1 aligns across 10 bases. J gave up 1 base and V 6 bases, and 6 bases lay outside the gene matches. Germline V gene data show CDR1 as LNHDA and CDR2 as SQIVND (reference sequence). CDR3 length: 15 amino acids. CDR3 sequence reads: CASSQGGQGSYEQYF. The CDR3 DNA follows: TGTGCCAGTAGCCAAGGGGGACAGGGGTCCTACGAGCAGTACTTC. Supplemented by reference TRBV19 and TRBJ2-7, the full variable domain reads DGGITQSPKYLFRKEGQNVTLSCEQNLNHDAMYWYRQDPGQGLRLIYYSQIVNDFQKGDIAEGYSVSREKKESFPLTVTSAQKNPTAFYLCASSQGGQGSYEQYFGPGTRLTVT.